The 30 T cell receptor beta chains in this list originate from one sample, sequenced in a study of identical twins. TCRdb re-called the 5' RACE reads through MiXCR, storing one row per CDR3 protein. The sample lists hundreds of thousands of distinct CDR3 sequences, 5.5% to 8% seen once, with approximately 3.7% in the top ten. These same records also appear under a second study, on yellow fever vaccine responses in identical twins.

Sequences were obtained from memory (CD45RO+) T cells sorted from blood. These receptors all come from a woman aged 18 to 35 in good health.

The CDR3 DNA is TGTGCCAGCAGCGTAGATTGGATGGGGACTGAAGCTTTCTTT. Its protein product is CASSVDWMGTEAFF. The chain employs TRBV9 and TRBJ1-1; D is unresolved. The CDR3 is 14 amino acids. The V end was cut by 0 bases, the J end by 5 bases, with 11 bases between. From germline, CDR1 is SGDLS and CDR2 YYNGEE.

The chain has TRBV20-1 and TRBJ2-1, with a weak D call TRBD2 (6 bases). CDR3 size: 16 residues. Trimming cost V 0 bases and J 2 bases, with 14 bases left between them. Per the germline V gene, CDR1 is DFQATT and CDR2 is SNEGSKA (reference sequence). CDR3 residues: CSARDVGGTTYNEQFF. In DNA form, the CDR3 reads TGCAGTGCTAGAGATGTCGGCGGGACCACCTACAATGAGCAGTTCTTC.

CDR3 loop: CASSPTVGLNEQFF. The CDR3 DNA sequence: TGTGCCAGCAGCCCGACAGTAGGCCTAAATGAGCAGTTCTTC. This chain joins TRBV3-1 and TRBJ2-1, with TRBD1 as a possible D gene (5 bases). V was cut by 4 bases and J by 7 bases, with 14 bases left in between. Germline V gives CDR1 LGHDT, CDR2 YNNKEL (reference sequence). The CDR3 runs 14 residues.

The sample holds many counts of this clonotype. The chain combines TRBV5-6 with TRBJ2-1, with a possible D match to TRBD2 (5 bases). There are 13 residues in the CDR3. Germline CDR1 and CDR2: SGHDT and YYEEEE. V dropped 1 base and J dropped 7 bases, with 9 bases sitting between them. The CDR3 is CASSLRGRNEQFF. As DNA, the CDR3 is TGTGCCAGCAGCTTGCGGGGTAGGAATGAGCAGTTCTTC.

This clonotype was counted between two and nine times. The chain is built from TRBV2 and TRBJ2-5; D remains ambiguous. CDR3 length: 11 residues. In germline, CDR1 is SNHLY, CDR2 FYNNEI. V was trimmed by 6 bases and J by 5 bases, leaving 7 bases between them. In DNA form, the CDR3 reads TGTGCCAGCAGAGTAACGGAGACCCAGTACTTC. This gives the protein CASRVTETQYF.

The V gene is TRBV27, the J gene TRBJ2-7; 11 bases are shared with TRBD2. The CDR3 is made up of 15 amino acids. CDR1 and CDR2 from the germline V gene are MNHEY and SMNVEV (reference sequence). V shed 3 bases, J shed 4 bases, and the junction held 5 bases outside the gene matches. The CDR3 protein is CASSFGTSGDYEQYF. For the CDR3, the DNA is TGTGCCAGCAGTTTCGGGACTAGCGGAGATTACGAGCAGTACTTC.

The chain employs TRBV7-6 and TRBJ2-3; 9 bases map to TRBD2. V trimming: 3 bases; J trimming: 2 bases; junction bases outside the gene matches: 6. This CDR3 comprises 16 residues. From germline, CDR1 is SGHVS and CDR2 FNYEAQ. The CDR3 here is CASSFLLAGTTDTQYF. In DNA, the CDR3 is TGTGCCAGCAGCTTCCTCCTAGCGGGGACCACAGATACGCAGTATTTT.

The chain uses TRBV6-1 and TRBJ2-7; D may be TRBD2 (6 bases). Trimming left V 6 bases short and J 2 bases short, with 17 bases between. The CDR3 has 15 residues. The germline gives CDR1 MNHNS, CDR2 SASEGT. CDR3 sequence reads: CASSRGGQGAYEQYV. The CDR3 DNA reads TGTGCCAGCAGCCGGGGAGGTCAGGGCGCCTACGAGCAGTACGTC.

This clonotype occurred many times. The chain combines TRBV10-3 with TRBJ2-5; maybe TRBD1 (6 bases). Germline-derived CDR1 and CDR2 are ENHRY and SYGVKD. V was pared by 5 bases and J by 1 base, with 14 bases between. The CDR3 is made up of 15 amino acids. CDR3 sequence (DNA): TGTGCCATCAGTCCCGGGACAACTTTCCAAGAGACCCAGTACTTC. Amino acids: CAISPGTTFQETQYF.

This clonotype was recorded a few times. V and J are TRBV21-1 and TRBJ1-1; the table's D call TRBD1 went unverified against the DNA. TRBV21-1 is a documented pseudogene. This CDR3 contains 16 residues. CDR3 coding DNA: TGTGCCAGCAGCAAAGTAGGACAGGGGAGGAGGACTGAAGCTTTCTTT. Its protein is CASSKVGQGRRTEAFF.

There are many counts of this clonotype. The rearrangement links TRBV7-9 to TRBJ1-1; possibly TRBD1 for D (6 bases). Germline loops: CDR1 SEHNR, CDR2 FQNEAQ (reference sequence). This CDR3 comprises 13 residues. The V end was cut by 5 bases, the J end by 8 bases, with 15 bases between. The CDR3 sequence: CASSPEGGSEAFF. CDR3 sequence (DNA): TGTGCCAGCAGCCCCGAGGGGGGTTCAGAAGCTTTCTTT.

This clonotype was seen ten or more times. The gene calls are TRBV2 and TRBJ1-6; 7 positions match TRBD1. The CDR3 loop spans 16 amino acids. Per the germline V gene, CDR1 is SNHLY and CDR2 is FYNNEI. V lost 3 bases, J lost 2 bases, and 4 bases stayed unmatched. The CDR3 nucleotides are TGTGCCAGCAGTGAGGCTACAGGGGCCTATAATTCACCCCTCCACTTT. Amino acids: CASSEATGAYNSPLHF.

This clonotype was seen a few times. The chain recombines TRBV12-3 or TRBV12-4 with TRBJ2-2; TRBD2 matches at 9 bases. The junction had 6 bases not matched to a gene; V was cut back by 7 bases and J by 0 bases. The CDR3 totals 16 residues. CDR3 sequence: CASTVAGVSNTGELFF. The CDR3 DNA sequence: TGTGCCAGCACCGTAGCGGGAGTATCGAACACCGGGGAGCTGTTTTTT.

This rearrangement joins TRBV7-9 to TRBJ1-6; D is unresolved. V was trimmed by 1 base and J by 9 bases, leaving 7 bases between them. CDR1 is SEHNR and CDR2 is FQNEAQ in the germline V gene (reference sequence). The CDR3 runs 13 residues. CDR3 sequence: CASSLGRGSPLHF. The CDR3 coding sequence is TGTGCCAGCAGCTTAGGACGGGGTTCACCCCTCCACTTT. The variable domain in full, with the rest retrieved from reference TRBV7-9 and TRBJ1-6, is DTGVSQNPRHKITKRGQNVTFRCDPISEHNRLYWYRQTLGQGPEFLTYFQNEAQLEKSRLLSDRFSAERPKGSFSTLEIQRTEQGDSAMYLCASSLGRGSPLHFGNGTRLTVT.

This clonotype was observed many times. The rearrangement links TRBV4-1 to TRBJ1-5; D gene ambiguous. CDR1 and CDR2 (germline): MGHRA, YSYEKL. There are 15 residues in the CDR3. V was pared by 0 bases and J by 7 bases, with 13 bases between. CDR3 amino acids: CASSQDQAAPQPQHF. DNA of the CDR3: TGCGCCAGCAGCCAAGATCAGGCGGCGCCCCAGCCCCAGCATTTT.

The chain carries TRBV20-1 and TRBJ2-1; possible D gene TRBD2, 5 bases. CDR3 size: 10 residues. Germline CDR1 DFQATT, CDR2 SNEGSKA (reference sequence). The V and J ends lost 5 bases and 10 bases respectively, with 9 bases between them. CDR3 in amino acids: CSAVEREQFF. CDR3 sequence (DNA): TGCAGTGCTGTAGAGCGGGAGCAGTTCTTC.

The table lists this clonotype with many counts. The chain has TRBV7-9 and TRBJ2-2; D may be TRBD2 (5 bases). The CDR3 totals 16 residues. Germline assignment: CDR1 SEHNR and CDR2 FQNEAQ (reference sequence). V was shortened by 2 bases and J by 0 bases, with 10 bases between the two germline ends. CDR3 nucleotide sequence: TGTGCCAGCAGCTTAATTTACGGGACGAACACCGGGGAGCTGTTTTTT. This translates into CASSLIYGTNTGELFF.

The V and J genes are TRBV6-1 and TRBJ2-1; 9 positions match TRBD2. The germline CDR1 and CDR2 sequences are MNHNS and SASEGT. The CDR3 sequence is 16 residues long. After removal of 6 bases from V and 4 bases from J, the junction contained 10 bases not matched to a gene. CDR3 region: CASRQTSGAFYNEQFF. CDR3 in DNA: TGTGCCAGCAGGCAGACTAGCGGAGCCTTTTACAATGAGCAGTTCTTC.

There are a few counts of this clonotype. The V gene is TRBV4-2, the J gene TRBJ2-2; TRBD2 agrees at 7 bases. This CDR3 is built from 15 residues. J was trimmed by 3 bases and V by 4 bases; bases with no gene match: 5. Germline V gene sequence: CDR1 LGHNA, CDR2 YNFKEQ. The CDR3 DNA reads TGTGCCAGCAGCCTGGGGGAGGGTGACACCGGGGAGCTGTTTTTT. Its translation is CASSLGEGDTGELFF.

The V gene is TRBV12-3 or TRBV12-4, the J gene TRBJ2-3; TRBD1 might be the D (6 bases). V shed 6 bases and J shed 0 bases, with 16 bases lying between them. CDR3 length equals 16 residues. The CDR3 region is CASSPISTGSTDTQYF. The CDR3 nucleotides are TGTGCCAGCAGCCCTATATCTACAGGGAGCACAGATACGCAGTATTTT.

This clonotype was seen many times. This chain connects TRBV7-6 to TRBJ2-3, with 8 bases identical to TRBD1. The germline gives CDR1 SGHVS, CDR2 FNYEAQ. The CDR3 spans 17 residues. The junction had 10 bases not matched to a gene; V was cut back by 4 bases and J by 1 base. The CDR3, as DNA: TGTGCCAGCAGCTGGGACAAAGACAGGGGTGGCACAGATACGCAGTATTTT. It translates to CASSWDKDRGGTDTQYF. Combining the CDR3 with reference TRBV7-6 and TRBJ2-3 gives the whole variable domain GAGVSQSPRYKVTKRGQDVALRCDPISGHVSLYWYRQALGQGPEFLTYFNYEAQQDKSGLPNDRFSAERPEGSISTLTIQRTEQRDSAMYRCASSWDKDRGGTDTQYFGPGTRLTVL.

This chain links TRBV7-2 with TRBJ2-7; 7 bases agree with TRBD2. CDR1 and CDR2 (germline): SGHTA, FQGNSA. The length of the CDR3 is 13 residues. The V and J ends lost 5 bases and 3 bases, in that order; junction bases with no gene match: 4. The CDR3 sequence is CASSPSGGYEQYV. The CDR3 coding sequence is TGTGCCAGCAGCCCCTCGGGGGGCTACGAGCAGTACGTC.

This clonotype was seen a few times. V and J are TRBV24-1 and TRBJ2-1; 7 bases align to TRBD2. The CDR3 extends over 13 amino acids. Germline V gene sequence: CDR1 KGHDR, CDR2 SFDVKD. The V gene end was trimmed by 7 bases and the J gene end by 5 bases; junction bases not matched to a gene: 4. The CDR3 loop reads CATSGRNNNEQFF. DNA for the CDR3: TGTGCCACCAGCGGGAGGAATAACAATGAGCAGTTCTTC.

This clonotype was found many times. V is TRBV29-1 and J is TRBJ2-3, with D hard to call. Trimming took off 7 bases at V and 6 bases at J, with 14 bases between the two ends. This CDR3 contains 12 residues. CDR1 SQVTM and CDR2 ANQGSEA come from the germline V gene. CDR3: CSGRSTEDTQYF. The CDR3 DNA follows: TGCAGCGGCCGTAGTACCGAGGATACGCAGTATTTT.

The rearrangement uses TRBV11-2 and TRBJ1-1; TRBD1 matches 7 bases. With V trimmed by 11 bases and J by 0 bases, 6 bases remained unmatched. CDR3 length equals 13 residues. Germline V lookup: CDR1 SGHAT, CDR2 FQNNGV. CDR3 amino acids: CACRGQVNTEAFF. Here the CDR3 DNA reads TGTGCCTGCCGAGGACAGGTGAACACTGAAGCTTTCTTT.

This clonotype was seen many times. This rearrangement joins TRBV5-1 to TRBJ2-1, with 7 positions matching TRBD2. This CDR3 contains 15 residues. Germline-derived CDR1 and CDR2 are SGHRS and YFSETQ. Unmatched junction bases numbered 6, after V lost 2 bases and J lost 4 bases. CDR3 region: CASSFLAEAYNEQFF. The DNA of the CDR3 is TGCGCCAGCAGCTTCCTAGCGGAAGCTTACAATGAGCAGTTCTTC.

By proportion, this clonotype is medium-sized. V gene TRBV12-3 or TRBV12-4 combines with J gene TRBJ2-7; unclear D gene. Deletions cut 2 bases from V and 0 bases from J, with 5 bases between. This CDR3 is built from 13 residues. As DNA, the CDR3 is TGTGCCAGCAGTTTAACCAGCTCCTACGAGCAGTACTTC. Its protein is CASSLTSSYEQYF.

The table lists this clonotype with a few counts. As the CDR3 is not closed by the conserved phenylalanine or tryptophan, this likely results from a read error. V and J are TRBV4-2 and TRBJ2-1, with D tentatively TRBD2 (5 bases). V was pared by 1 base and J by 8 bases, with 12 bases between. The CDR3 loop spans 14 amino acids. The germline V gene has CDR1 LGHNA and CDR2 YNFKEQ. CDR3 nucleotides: TGTGCCAGCAGCCAAGCCGGGGAAGTGGATGAGCAGTTCGTC. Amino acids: CASSQAGEVDEQFV.

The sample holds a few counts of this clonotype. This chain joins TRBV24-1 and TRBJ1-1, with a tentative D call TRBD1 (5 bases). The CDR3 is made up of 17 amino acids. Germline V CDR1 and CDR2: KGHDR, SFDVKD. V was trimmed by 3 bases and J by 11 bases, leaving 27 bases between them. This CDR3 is CATSDPLNGTPDWGAFF. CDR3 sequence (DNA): TGTGCCACCAGTGATCCCCTGAACGGGACGCCCGACTGGGGGGCTTTCTTT.

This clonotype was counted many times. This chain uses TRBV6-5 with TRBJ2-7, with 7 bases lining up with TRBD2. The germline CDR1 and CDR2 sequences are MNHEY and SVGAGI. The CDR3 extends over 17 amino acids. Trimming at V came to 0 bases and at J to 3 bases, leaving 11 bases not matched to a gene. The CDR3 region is CASSYSRGSGMFYEQYF. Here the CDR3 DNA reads TGTGCCAGCAGTTACTCGCGCGGGAGTGGTATGTTCTACGAGCAGTACTTC.